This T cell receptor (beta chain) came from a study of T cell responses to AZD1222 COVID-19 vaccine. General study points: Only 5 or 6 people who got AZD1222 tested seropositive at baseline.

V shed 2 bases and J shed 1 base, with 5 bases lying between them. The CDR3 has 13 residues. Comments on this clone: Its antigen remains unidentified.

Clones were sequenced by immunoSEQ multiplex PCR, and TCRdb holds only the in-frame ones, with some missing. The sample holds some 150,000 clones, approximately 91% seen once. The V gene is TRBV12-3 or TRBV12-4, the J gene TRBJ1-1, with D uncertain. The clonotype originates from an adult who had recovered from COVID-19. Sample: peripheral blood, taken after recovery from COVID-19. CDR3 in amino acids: CASSLTANTEAFF. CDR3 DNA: TGTGCCAGCAGTTTAACAGCGAACACTGAAGCTTTCTTT.